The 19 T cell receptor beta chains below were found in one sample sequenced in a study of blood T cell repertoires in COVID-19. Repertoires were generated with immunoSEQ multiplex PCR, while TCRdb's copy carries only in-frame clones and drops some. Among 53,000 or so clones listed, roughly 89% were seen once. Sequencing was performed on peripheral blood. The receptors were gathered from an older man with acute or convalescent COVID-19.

The CDR3 region is CASSAGTGTGQYF. CDR3 nucleotide sequence: TGCGCCAGCAGCGCCGGGACAGGGACAGGGCAGTACTTC. The chain carries TRBV10-1 and TRBJ2-7, with 9 bases matching TRBD1. The length of the CDR3 is 13 residues. V gave up 6 bases and J gave up 9 bases; unmatched junction bases: 9. Germline V CDR1 and CDR2: WNHNN, SYGVQD (reference sequence).

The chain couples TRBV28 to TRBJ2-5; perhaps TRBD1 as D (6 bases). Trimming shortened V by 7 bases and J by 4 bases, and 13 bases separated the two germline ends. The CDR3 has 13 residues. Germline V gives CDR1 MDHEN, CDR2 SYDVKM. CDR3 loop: CASTLAGVETQYF. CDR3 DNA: TGTGCCAGCACCTTAGCAGGGGTAGAGACCCAGTACTTC.

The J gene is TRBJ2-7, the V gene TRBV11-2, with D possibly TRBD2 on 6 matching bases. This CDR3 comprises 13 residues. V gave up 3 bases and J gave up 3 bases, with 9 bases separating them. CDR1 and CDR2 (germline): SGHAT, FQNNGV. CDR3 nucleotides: TGTGCCAGCAGCTTGTCGGGGGTCTACGAGCAGTACTTC. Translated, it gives CASSLSGVYEQYF.

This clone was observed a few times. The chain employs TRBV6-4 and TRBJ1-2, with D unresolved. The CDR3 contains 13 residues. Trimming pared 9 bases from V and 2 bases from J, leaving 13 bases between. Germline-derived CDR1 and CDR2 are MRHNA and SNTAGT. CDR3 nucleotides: TGTGCCAGGAATCCAAAACGGAACTATGGCTACACCTTC. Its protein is CARNPKRNYGYTF.

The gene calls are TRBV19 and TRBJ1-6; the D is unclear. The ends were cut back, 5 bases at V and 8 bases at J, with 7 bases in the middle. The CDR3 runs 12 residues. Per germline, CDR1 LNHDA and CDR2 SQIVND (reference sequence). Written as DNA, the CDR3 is TGTGCCAGTAGTCCCGGGGATTCACCCCTCCACTTT. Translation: CASSPGDSPLHF.

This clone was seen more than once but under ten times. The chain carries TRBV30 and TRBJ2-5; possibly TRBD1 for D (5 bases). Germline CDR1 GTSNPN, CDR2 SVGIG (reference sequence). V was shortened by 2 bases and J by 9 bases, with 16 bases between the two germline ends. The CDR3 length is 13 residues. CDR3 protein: CAWSTQGSYAQYF. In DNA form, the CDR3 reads TGTGCCTGGAGTACGCAGGGCTCCTACGCCCAGTACTTC.

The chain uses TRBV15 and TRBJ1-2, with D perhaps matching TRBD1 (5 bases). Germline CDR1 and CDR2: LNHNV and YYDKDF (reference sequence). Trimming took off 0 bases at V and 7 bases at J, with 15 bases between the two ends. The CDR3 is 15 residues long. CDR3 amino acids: CATSRDLGQGSGYTF. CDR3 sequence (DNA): TGTGCCACCAGCAGAGATTTGGGGCAGGGCAGTGGCTACACCTTC.

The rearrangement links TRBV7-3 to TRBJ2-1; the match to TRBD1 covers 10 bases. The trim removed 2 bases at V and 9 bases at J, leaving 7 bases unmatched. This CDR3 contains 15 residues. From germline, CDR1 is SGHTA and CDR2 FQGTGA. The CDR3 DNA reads TGTGCCAGCAGCTTATACGGACAGGGGGTTGGTGAGCAGTTCTTC. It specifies CASSLYGQGVGEQFF. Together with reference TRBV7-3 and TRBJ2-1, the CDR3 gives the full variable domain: GAGVSQTPSNKVTEKGKYVELRCDPISGHTALYWYRQSLGQGPEFLIYFQGTGAADDSGLPNDRFFAVRPEGSVSTLKIQRTERGDSAVYLCASSLYGQGVGEQFFGPGTRLTVL.

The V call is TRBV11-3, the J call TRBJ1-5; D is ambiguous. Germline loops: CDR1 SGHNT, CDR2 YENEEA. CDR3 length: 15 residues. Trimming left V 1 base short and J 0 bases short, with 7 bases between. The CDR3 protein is CASSLVWLSNQPQHF. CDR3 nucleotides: TGTGCCAGCAGCTTAGTATGGCTTAGCAATCAGCCCCAGCATTTT.

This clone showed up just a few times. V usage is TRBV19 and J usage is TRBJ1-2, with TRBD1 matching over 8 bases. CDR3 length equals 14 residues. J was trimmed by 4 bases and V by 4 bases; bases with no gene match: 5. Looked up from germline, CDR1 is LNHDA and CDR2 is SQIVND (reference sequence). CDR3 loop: CASSTGGVAYGYTF. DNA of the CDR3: TGTGCCAGTAGTACAGGGGGCGTCGCCTATGGCTACACCTTC.

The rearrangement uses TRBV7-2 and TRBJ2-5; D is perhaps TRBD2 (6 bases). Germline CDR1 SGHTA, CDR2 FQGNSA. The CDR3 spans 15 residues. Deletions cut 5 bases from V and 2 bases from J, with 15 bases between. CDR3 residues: CASSEGTGAQETQYF. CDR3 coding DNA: TGTGCCAGCAGCGAAGGGACTGGAGCACAAGAGACCCAGTACTTC.

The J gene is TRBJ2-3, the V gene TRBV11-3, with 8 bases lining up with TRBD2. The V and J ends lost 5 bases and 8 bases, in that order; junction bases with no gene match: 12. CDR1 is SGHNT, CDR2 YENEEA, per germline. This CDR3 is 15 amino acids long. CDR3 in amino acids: CASSPGLALTGTQYF. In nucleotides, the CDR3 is TGTGCCAGCAGCCCCGGACTAGCTTTGACGGGTACGCAGTATTTT.

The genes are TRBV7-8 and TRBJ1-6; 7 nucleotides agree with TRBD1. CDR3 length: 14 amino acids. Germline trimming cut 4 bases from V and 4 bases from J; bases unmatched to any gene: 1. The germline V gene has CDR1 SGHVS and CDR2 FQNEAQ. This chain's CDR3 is CASSWDSYNSPLHF. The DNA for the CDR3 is TGTGCCAGCAGCTGGGACAGTTATAATTCACCCCTCCACTTT.

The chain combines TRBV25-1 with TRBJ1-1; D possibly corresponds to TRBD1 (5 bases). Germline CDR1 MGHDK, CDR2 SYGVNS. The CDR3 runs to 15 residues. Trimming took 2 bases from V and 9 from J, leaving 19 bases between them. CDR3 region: CASSERRGGTTKAFF. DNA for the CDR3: TGTGCCAGCAGTGAAAGAAGGGGAGGGACCACCAAAGCTTTCTTT.

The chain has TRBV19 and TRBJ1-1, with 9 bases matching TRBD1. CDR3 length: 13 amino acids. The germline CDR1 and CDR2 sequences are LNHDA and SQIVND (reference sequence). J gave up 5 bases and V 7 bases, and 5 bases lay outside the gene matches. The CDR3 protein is CASTRQGGTEAFF. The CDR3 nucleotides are TGTGCCAGTACTAGACAGGGGGGGACTGAAGCTTTCTTT.

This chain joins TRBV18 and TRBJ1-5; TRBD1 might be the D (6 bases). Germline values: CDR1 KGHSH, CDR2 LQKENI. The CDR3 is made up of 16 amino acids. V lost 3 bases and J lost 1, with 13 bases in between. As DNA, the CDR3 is TGTGCCAGCTCACCTGGTTCAGGGGCCAGCAATCAGCCCCAGCATTTT. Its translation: CASSPGSGASNQPQHF.

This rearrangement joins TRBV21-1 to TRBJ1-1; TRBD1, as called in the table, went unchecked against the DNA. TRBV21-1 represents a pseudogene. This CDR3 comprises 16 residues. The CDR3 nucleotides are TGTGCCAGCAGCAAAGATTGGGGCAGCCGAAACACTGAAGCTTTCTTT. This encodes CASSKDWGSRNTEAFF.

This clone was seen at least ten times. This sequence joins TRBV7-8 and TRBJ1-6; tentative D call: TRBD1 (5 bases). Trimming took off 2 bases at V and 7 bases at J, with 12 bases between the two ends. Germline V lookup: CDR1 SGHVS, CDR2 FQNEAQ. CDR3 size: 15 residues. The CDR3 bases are TGTGCCAGCAGCTTAACCCCGACAGACAATTCACCCCTCCACTTT. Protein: CASSLTPTDNSPLHF.

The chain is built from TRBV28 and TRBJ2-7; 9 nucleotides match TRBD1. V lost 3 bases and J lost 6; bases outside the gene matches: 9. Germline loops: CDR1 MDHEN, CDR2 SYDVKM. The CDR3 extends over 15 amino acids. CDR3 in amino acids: CASSFLRTGAGEQYF. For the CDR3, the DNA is TGTGCCAGCAGTTTCTTGAGGACAGGGGCGGGCGAGCAGTACTTC.